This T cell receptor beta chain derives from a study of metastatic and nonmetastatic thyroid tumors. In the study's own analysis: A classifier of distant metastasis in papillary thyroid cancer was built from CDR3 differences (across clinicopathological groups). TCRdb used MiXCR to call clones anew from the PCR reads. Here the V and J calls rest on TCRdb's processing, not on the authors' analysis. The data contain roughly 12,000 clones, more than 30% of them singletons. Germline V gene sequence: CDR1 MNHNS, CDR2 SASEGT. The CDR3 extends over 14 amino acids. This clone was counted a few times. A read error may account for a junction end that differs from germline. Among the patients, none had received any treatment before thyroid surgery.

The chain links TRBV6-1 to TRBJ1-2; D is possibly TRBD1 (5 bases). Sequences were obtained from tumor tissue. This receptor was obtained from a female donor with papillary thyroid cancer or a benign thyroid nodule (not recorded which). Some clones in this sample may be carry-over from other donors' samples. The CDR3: CASSERREGDGYNF. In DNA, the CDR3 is TGTGCCAGCAGTGAAAGGAGGGAAGGGGATGGCTACAACTTC.